The 5 T cell receptor beta chains below all came from one sample that was sequenced in a study of blood T cells in healthy people across ages. Alongside a J-beta primer mix, a sample-barcoded 5' primer served in a second PCR lasting about 6 to 11 cycles. TCRdb reprocessed the 5' RACE reads with MiXCR, giving one entry per CDR3 protein. The sample holds about 1.1 million distinct CDR3 sequences, more than 30% seen once. The sample consisted of blood. The receptors stem from a man aged 18 to 30 in good health.

This clonotype was observed at least ten times. The CDR3 here is CASSLGGARGYGYTF. The CDR3 region has the DNA TGTGCCAGCAGCTTAGGGGGCGCTAGGGGCTATGGCTACACCTTC. The J gene is TRBJ1-2, the V gene TRBV7-2; a possible D gene is TRBD1 (5 bases). CDR1 and CDR2 from the germline V gene are SGHTA and FQGNSA. The V gene lost 1 base and the J gene lost 4 bases, with 13 bases spanning the gap. The CDR3 extends over 15 amino acids.

CDR3 sequence (DNA): TGCAGTGCTACACGGACAGGGGGAACCGGGGAGCTGTTTTTT. It yields the protein CSATRTGGTGELFF. The chain joins TRBV20-1 to TRBJ2-2; 10 bases align to TRBD1. This CDR3 comprises 14 residues. Germline V lookup: CDR1 DFQATT, CDR2 SNEGSKA (reference sequence). The V gene end was trimmed by 4 bases and the J gene end by 5 bases; junction bases not matched to a gene: 4.

The V and J genes are TRBV5-1 and TRBJ1-4; D is ambiguous. V was pared by 0 bases and J by 12 bases, with 15 bases between. Germline V gene lookup returns CDR1 SGHRS and CDR2 YFSETQ. This CDR3 spans 14 amino acids. CDR3 DNA: TGCGCCAGCAGCTTGGAGACCTACGGGGAAGAACTGTTTTTT. Amino acids: CASSLETYGEELFF.

The genes are TRBV5-1 and TRBJ2-7, with 8 positions matching TRBD1. V was pared by 4 bases and J by 4 bases, with 13 bases of the junction left unmatched. Germline V gene sequence: CDR1 SGHRS, CDR2 YFSETQ. The CDR3 runs to 16 residues. The CDR3 nucleotides read TGCGCCAGCAGCCCTCGGACAGGGCAGAACCCGTACGAGCAGTACTTC. Encoded protein: CASSPRTGQNPYEQYF.

This clonotype has only a few counts. The chain employs TRBV18 and TRBJ1-2, with D possibly TRBD1 on 6 matching bases. The CDR3 spans 17 residues. Germline values: CDR1 KGHSH, CDR2 LQKENI. Trimming stripped 3 bases from V and 3 bases from J, with 20 bases between. The DNA of the CDR3 is TGTGCCAGCTCACCTACGACAGGACCACAACCCCACTATGGCTACACCTTC. It codes for CASSPTTGPQPHYGYTF. Supplemented by reference TRBV18 and TRBJ1-2, the full variable domain reads NAGVMQNPRHLVRRRGQEARLRCSPMKGHSHVYWYRQLPEEGLKFMVYLQKENIIDESGMPKERFSAEFPKEGPSILRIQQVVRGDSAAYFCASSPTTGPQPHYGYTFGSGTRLTVV.